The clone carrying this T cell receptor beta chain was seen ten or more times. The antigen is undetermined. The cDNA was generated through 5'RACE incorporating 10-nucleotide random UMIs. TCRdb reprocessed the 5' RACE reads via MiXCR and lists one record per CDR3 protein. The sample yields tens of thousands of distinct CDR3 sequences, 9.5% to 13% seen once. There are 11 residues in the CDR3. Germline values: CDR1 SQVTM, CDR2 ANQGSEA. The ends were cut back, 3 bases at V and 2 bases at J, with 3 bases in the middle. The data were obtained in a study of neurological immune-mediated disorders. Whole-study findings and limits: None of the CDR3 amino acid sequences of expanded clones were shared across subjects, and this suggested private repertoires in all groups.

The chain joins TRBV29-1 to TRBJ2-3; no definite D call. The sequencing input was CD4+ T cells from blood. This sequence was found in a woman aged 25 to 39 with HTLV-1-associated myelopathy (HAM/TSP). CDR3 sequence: CSVEVTDTQYF. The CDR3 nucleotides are TGCAGCGTTGAGGTCACAGATACGCAGTATTTT.